The 10 T cell receptor beta chains reported below all come from one sample, sequenced in a study of blood T cell repertoires in COVID-19. Profiled with immunoSEQ multiplex PCR; TCRdb holds only in-frame clones, not every one. The table has more than 400,000 clones, 80% to 95% seen once. The sequenced sample was PBMCs or T cells enriched from blood (not recorded which). Receptors originate from a man younger than 35 who had recovered from COVID-19.

In nucleotides, the CDR3 is TGTGCCAGCGGAAGGGGCGGCTCCTACAATGAGCAGTTCTTC. It yields the protein CASGRGGSYNEQFF. The chain links TRBV2 to TRBJ2-1; the D gene is possibly TRBD1 (5 bases). The V gene lost 8 bases and the J gene lost 0 bases, with 11 bases spanning the gap. From germline, CDR1 is SNHLY and CDR2 FYNNEI. The CDR3 runs 14 residues.

The chain employs TRBV7-9 and TRBJ1-4, with TRBD1 as a possible D gene (5 bases). Trimming took off 2 bases at V and 8 bases at J, with 21 bases between the two ends. The CDR3 length is 17 residues. Germline CDR1 is SEHNR and CDR2 is FQNEAQ (reference sequence). The CDR3 bases are TGTGCCAGCAGCTTATCTCCTTTTAATCAGGGTAAAGAAAAACTGTTTTTT. This codes for CASSLSPFNQGKEKLFF.

The gene calls are TRBV18 and TRBJ1-2; 7 nucleotides agree with TRBD1. Germline CDR1 is KGHSH and CDR2 is LQKENI. This CDR3 is 13 amino acids long. Germline trimming cut 10 bases from V and 6 bases from J; bases unmatched to any gene: 11. The CDR3 is CANQNDREDGYTF. The DNA of the CDR3 is TGTGCCAACCAAAATGACAGGGAGGATGGCTACACCTTC.

The chain joins TRBV5-4 to TRBJ1-2; D gene unclear. The CDR3 loop spans 13 amino acids. CDR1 is SGHNT, CDR2 YYREEE, per germline (reference sequence). V was pared by 1 base and J by 3 bases, with 7 bases between. DNA of the CDR3: TGTGCCAGCAGCTTGAGGCGGCACTATGGCTACACCTTC. Protein sequence: CASSLRRHYGYTF. The full variable domain, rest sourced from reference TRBV5-4 and TRBJ1-2, is ETGVTQSPTHLIKTRGQQVTLRCSSQSGHNTVSWYQQALGQGPQFIFQYYREEENGRGNFPPRFSGLQFPNYSSELNVNALELDDSALYLCASSLRRHYGYTFGSGTRLTVV.

The chain uses TRBV6-5 and TRBJ2-1; unclear D gene. Trimming removed 9 bases from V and 8 bases from J, with 17 bases in between. CDR1 MNHEY and CDR2 SVGAGI come from the germline V gene. The CDR3 is 13 residues long. The CDR3 protein is CARPFGVAYEQFF. The CDR3 region has the DNA TGTGCCAGGCCATTCGGAGTGGCGTATGAGCAGTTCTTC.

This clone was picked up one time. This chain uses TRBV5-4 with TRBJ1-2; D is unresolved. The CDR3 spans 12 residues. V was trimmed by 2 bases and J by 8 bases, leaving 10 bases between them. From germline, CDR1 is SGHNT and CDR2 YYREEE (reference sequence). The CDR3 region is CASSFDLEGYTF. The CDR3 bases are TGTGCCAGCAGCTTCGACTTGGAGGGCTACACCTTC.

This chain connects TRBV5-6 to TRBJ1-2, with D hard to call. CDR3 length: 13 residues. Germline V CDR1 and CDR2: SGHDT, YYEEEE. V was shortened by 2 bases and J by 6 bases, with 11 bases between the two germline ends. The CDR3 is CASSFGREHGYTF. DNA for the CDR3: TGTGCCAGCAGCTTCGGACGGGAACATGGCTACACCTTC.

The chain links TRBV29-1 to TRBJ1-2; a possible D gene is TRBD1 (5 bases). V lost 6 bases and J 3 bases, leaving 11 bases between the germline ends. CDR1 SQVTM and CDR2 ANQGSEA come from the germline V gene. CDR3 size: 12 residues. The DNA of the CDR3 is TGCAGCGTGAGGGGAGGGGACTATGGCTACACCTTC. It translates to CSVRGGDYGYTF.

The V and J genes are TRBV10-3 and TRBJ1-1; tentative D call: TRBD1 (5 bases). V was trimmed by 8 bases and J by 7 bases, leaving 17 bases between them. Germline V gene data show CDR1 as ENHRY and CDR2 as SYGVKD. The CDR3 has 13 amino acids. The chain's CDR3 is CAISFPGGGEAFF. CDR3 nucleotides: TGTGCCATCTCCTTTCCGGGCGGGGGTGAAGCTTTCTTT.

J is TRBJ1-1 and V is TRBV10-3; the D gene is possibly TRBD1 (5 bases). The V gene lost 11 bases and the J gene lost 7 bases, with 20 bases spanning the gap. Germline V gene sequence: CDR1 ENHRY, CDR2 SYGVKD. The CDR3 runs 13 residues. Here the CDR3 DNA reads TGTGCCTCCTTGGGTGGGCAGGGAAGTGAAGCTTTCTTT. As protein: CASLGGQGSEAFF.